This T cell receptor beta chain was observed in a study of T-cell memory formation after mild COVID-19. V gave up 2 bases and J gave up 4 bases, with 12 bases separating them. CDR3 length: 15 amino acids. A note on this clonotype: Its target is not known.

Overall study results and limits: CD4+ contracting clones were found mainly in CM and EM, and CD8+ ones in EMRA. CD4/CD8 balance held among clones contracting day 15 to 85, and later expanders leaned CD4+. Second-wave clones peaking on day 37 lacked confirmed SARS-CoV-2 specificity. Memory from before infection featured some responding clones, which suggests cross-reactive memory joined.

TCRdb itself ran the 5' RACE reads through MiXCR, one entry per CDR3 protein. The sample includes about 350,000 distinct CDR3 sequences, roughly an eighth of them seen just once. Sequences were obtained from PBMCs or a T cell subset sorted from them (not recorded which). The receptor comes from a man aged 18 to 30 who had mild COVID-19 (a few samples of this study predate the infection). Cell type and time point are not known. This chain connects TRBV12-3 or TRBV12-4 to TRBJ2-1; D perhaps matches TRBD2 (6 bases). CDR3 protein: CASSLTRGYYNEQFF. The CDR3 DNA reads TGTGCCAGCAGTTTAACGCGGGGATATTACAATGAGCAGTTCTTC.